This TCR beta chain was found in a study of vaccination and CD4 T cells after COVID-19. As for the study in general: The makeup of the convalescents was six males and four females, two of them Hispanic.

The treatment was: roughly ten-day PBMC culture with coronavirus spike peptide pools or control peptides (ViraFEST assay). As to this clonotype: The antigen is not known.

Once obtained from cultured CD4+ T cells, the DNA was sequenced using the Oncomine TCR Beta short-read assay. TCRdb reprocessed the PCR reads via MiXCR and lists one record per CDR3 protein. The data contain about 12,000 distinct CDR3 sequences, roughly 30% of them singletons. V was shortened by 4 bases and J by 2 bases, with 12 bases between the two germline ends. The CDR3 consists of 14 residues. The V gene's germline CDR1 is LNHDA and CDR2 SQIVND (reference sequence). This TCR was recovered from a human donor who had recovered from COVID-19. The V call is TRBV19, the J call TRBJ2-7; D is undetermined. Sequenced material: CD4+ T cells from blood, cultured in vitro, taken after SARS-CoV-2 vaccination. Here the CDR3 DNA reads TGTGCCAGTAGTAGCGGATGGGAACCCTACGAGCAGTACTTC. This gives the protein CASSSGWEPYEQYF.